These T cell receptor beta chains were read from a single sample in a study of blood T cell repertoires in COVID-19. The table came from immunoSEQ multiplex PCR; TCRdb's copy has only in-frame clones and leaves some out. In the table there are about 120,000 clones, around 78% of which are singletons. The sequenced material came from peripheral blood. These receptors all stem from a man in his 70s with acute or convalescent COVID-19. Both conserved end residues are part of each CDR3. Fields, in order: CDR3 DNA, CDR3 protein, V gene, J gene, clone size, D gene. D genes are given only for firm matches. Clone size is stated in some rows and not others, as once, few, many or a class when expanded.

DNA: TGTGCCAGCAGCTCTTATAGCAATCAGCCCCAGCATTTT; CDR3: CASSSYSNQPQHF; V: TRBV7-9; J: TRBJ1-5; size: -; D: -
DNA: TGTGCCAGCAGCTTGGCCTTAGCGGGGGTAGAGACCCAGTACTTC; CDR3: CASSLALAGVETQYF; V: TRBV5-8; J: TRBJ2-5; size: -; D: TRBD2
DNA: TGTGCCAGCAGCTTAGTATGGCGGAACTATGGCTACACCTTC; CDR3: CASSLVWRNYGYTF; V: TRBV7-2; J: TRBJ1-2; size: -; D: -
DNA: TGTGCCAGCAGTCTCGTAAACATTCAGTACTTC; CDR3: CASSLVNIQYF; V: TRBV12-3/TRBV12-4; J: TRBJ2-4; size: -; D: -
DNA: TGTGCCAGCAGCTTAGTTGGGGGCGGCGGCTACACCTTC; CDR3: CASSLVGGGGYTF; V: TRBV11-2; J: TRBJ1-2; size: -; D: -
DNA: TGTGCCAGCAGCCGGACAGGGCGGGAGGGAGAGACCCAGTACTTC; CDR3: CASSRTGREGETQYF; V: TRBV11-3; J: TRBJ2-5; size: -; D: -
DNA: TGTGCCAGCAGCGCCGGGATCCTTGAAGCGAGAGGGGAGCTGTTTTTT; CDR3: CASSAGILEARGELFF; V: TRBV9; J: TRBJ2-2; size: -; D: -
DNA: TGTGCCAGCAGTCATGGAGATGGCGGGAGCACTGAAGCTTTCTTT; CDR3: CASSHGDGGSTEAFF; V: TRBV6-5; J: TRBJ1-1; size: once; D: -
DNA: TGTGCCAGCAGCCGGGGACAGGGGGCCAACGTCCTGACTTTC; CDR3: CASSRGQGANVLTF; V: TRBV11-3; J: TRBJ2-6; size: -; D: TRBD1
DNA: TGTGCCAGCAGCCATCCCCCGGACAGTTCACCCCTCCACTTT; CDR3: CASSHPPDSSPLHF; V: TRBV3-1/TRBV3-2; J: TRBJ1-6; size: -; D: -
DNA: TGCGCCAGCAGCGGCTCTTTGTCTCCCCTCCACGAGCAGTACTTC; CDR3: CASSGSLSPLHEQYF; V: TRBV5-1; J: TRBJ2-7; size: -; D: -
DNA: TGTGCCAGCAGTGAAGGATGGACAGGGTTTGGCAATGAGCAGTTCTTC; CDR3: CASSEGWTGFGNEQFF; V: TRBV2; J: TRBJ2-1; size: -; D: TRBD1
DNA: TGCGCCAGCAGCTCGGAGGTGGGGAAGCGGGGGGGCACAGATACGCAGTATTTT; CDR3: CASSSEVGKRGGTDTQYF; V: TRBV5-1; J: TRBJ2-3; size: -; D: TRBD2
DNA: TGTGCCAGCAGCCGTCTGACGGGGGGCCTAGGAGAAGAGACCCAGTACTTC; CDR3: CASSRLTGGLGEETQYF; V: TRBV5-8; J: TRBJ2-5; size: -; D: -
DNA: TGTGCCAGCAGTGATAAGCGGGGGGGCTTCAATGAGCAGTTCTTC; CDR3: CASSDKRGGFNEQFF; V: TRBV6-1; J: TRBJ2-1; size: few; D: TRBD2
DNA: TGTGCCAGCAGCCCGACAGGTTCCTACAATGAGCAGTTCTTC; CDR3: CASSPTGSYNEQFF; V: TRBV5-8; J: TRBJ2-1; size: -; D: -
DNA: TGTGCCAGCAGCAAAACTAGCGGGGGGGCCACAGATACGCAGTATTTT; CDR3: CASSKTSGGATDTQYF; V: TRBV5-4; J: TRBJ2-3; size: -; D: TRBD2
DNA: TGCGCCAGCAGGCCTACAGGGGAGGTTTCACCCCTCCACTTT; CDR3: CASRPTGEVSPLHF; V: TRBV5-1; J: TRBJ1-6; size: -; D: TRBD1
DNA: TGTGCCAGCAGCGTAGCGGGGACAGTCTCCTATAATTCACCCCTCCACTTT; CDR3: CASSVAGTVSYNSPLHF; V: TRBV9; J: TRBJ1-6; size: -; D: TRBD1
DNA: TGCGCCAGCAGCGAGGTTGGACAGGGAGGCGAAAAACTGTTTTTT; CDR3: CASSEVGQGGEKLFF; V: TRBV5-1; J: TRBJ1-4; size: -; D: TRBD1
DNA: TGTGCCAGCACCAAGGGACAGGGAGGAGTTTTGAACACTGAAGCTTTCTTT; CDR3: CASTKGQGGVLNTEAFF; V: TRBV7-9; J: TRBJ1-1; size: once; D: TRBD1
DNA: TGTGCCAGCAGAAGGGGCAGGGGCACAGATACGCAGTATTTT; CDR3: CASRRGRGTDTQYF; V: TRBV7-2; J: TRBJ2-3; size: -; D: -
DNA: TGCGCCAGCAGCTTGGTGGGGGGTACCGGGGAGCTGTTTTTT; CDR3: CASSLVGGTGELFF; V: TRBV5-1; J: TRBJ2-2; size: -; D: -
DNA: TGTGCCAGCAGCCCCCGGGACACAGCCTACAATGAGCAGTTCTTC; CDR3: CASSPRDTAYNEQFF; V: TRBV7-8; J: TRBJ2-1; size: few; D: -
DNA: TGTGCCAGCAGCGTAGATGGCAGGGTGGACTATGGCTACACCTTC; CDR3: CASSVDGRVDYGYTF; V: TRBV9; J: TRBJ1-2; size: once; D: -
DNA: TGTGCCAGCCGTAATTTACAGGGGGCAGAGTATGGCTACACCTTC; CDR3: CASRNLQGAEYGYTF; V: TRBV6-6; J: TRBJ1-2; size: -; D: TRBD1
DNA: TGTGCCAGTGGACACCGGGACTCCAGGAACGAGCAGTACTTC; CDR3: CASGHRDSRNEQYF; V: TRBV19; J: TRBJ2-7; size: -; D: -